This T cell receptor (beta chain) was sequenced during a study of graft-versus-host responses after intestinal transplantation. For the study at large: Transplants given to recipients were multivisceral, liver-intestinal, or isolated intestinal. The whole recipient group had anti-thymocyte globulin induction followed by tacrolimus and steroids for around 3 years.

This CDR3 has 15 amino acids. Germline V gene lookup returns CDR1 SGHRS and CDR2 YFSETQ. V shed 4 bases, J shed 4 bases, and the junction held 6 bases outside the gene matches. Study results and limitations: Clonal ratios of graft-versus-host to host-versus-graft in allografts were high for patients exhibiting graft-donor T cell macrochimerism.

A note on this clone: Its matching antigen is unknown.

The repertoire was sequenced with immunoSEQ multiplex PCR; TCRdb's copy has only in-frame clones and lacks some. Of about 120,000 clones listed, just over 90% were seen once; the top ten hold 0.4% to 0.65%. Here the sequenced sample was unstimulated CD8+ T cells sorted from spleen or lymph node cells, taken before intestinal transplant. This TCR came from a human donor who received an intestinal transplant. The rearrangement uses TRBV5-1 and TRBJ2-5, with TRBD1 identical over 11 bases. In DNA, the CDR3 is TGCGCCAGCAGCGGATCCGGGACAGGGGGAGAGACCCAGTACTTC. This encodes CASSGSGTGGETQYF.